The 12 T cell receptor beta chains given below trace back to one sample, sequenced in a study of memory CD4+ T cells and cytomegalovirus serostatus. The repertoire was sequenced with immunoSEQ multiplex PCR; TCRdb's copy has only in-frame clones and lacks some. The table includes tens of thousands of clones, 76% detected once. Single viable CD3+CD4+CD8-CD45RO+ cells were sorted as the memory CD4+ T cells. The sequenced material came from memory CD4+ T cells from blood. The receptors shown here come from an adult in good health and CMV-seropositive.

The chain carries TRBV7-2 and TRBJ1-2; D call uncertain. The V and J ends lost 6 bases and 8 bases respectively, with 22 bases between them. CDR3 length: 15 residues. Looked up from germline, CDR1 is SGHTA and CDR2 is FQGNSA. CDR3 amino acids: CASSPLASGNDGYTF. DNA for the CDR3: TGTGCCAGCAGTCCTCTGGCATCGGGGAACGACGGCTACACCTTC.

V and J are TRBV30 and TRBJ1-4; no clear D gene. CDR1 and CDR2 from the germline V gene are GTSNPN and SVGIG (reference sequence). Trimming left V 1 base short and J 4 bases short, with 13 bases between. This CDR3 spans 15 amino acids. CDR3 region: CAWSGHGSGNEKLFF. CDR3 DNA sequence: TGTGCCTGGAGTGGTCACGGGTCCGGTAATGAAAAACTGTTTTTT.

The CDR3 here is CASSYSTGGNTIYF. The CDR3 DNA is TGTGCCAGCAGTTACAGCACAGGGGGAAACACCATATATTTT. The genes are TRBV6-5 and TRBJ1-3, with D possibly TRBD1 on 6 matching bases. V was cut by 2 bases and J by 4 bases, with 9 bases left in between. Germline V gene lookup returns CDR1 MNHEY and CDR2 SVGAGI. The CDR3 is 14 amino acids.

The chain links TRBV28 to TRBJ2-5, with a weak D call TRBD2 (6 bases). Trimming stripped 2 bases from V and 5 bases from J, with 12 bases between. The CDR3 is 14 amino acids. Germline V lookup: CDR1 MDHEN, CDR2 SYDVKM. As DNA, the CDR3 is TGTGCCAGCAGTTTAGTAAATCGGGAGGAGACCCAGTACTTC. Its translation is CASSLVNREETQYF.

The genes are TRBV4-1 and TRBJ1-5; D not resolved. The germline V gene has CDR1 MGHRA and CDR2 YSYEKL. CDR3 length: 18 amino acids. The germline V and J ends were trimmed by 2 bases and 2 bases, with 19 bases remaining between them. The CDR3 loop is CASSQPRAFHLGNQPQHF. DNA for the CDR3: TGCGCCAGCAGCCAACCCCGGGCCTTCCATCTAGGCAATCAGCCCCAGCATTTT.

The gene calls are TRBV7-8 and TRBJ1-5; no firm D call. Looked up from germline, CDR1 is SGHVS and CDR2 is FQNEAQ. The CDR3 contains 15 residues. Trimming cost V 5 bases and J 1 base, with 12 bases left between them. The CDR3, as DNA: TGTGCCAGCAGCCAACAGAGATACAGCAATCAGCCCCAGCATTTT. This codes for CASSQQRYSNQPQHF.

V is TRBV7-9 and J is TRBJ2-1; D remains ambiguous. Deletions cut 5 bases from V and 3 bases from J, with 11 bases between. CDR3 length equals 14 residues. CDR1 SEHNR and CDR2 FQNEAQ come from the germline V gene (reference sequence). The CDR3 loop is CASSPLGNYNEQFF. The CDR3 nucleotides read TGTGCCAGCAGCCCTCTTGGGAACTACAATGAGCAGTTCTTC.

The V call is TRBV10-3, the J call TRBJ2-7; D is perhaps TRBD2 (6 bases). The V and J ends lost 3 bases and 5 bases respectively, with 23 bases between them. The CDR3 contains 17 residues. Germline assignment: CDR1 ENHRY and CDR2 SYGVKD. CDR3 bases: TGTGCCATCAGTGACCGTTTCCGTAGCGGTCTTGTCCACGAGCAGTACTTC. Translation gives CAISDRFRSGLVHEQYF.

The rearrangement joins TRBV5-4 to TRBJ2-7; D is possibly TRBD2 (6 bases). The CDR3 is made up of 13 amino acids. V was clipped by 2 bases and J by 5 bases, with 11 bases between them. From germline, CDR1 is SGHNT and CDR2 YYREEE (reference sequence). CDR3 DNA sequence: TGTGCCAGCAGCTTAGGGAGGCGGGACGAGCAGTACTTC. Encoded protein: CASSLGRRDEQYF.

The chain is built from TRBV6-1 and TRBJ1-2, with D unresolved. V was pared by 5 bases and J by 2 bases, with 12 bases between. This CDR3 region has 14 residues. Germline lookup yields CDR1 MNHNS and CDR2 SASEGT. CDR3 in DNA: TGTGCCAGCAGTTCCCTCACGGCGAACTATGGCTACACCTTC. Its protein product is CASSSLTANYGYTF.

The gene calls are TRBV7-9 and TRBJ1-2, with D possibly being TRBD1 (5 bases). The germline CDR1 and CDR2 sequences are SEHNR and FQNEAQ (reference sequence). The V end lost 4 bases, the J end lost 5 bases, and 8 bases lay between the germline ends. The CDR3 consists of 12 residues. Here the CDR3 DNA reads TGTGCCAGCAGCTCGACAGCTTATGGCTACACCTTC. Translation: CASSSTAYGYTF.

The chain uses TRBV2 and TRBJ2-2; D unclear. Trimming shortened V by 8 bases and J by 5 bases, and 6 bases separated the two germline ends. CDR1 is SNHLY and CDR2 is FYNNEI in the germline V gene. The CDR3 spans 11 residues. Written as DNA, the CDR3 is TGTGCCAGCGGACCTACCGGGGAGCTGTTTTTT. It is translated as CASGPTGELFF.